This T cell receptor beta chain is drawn from a study of blood T cell repertoires in COVID-19 (TCRdb year 2020). About the study as a whole: Collaborator samples came from the United States, Italy and Spain and covered acute and convalescent phases of COVID-19. The prospective study material was composed of cDNA or gDNA derived from T cells, B-cell-depleted T cells, or PBMCs. Subjects who had been exposed to COVID-19, were actively infected with it, or had recovered from it provided the deeply sampled blood TCRbeta repertoires that made up the dataset. The repertoires were made available in a free public database intended to serve as a resource for research on the immune response to SARS-CoV-2. Samples came from the ongoing ImmuneRACE study (first 160 participants) plus 1,254 subjects from 6 global collaborators. Nearly every sample came with metadata listing a de-identified subject ID, COVID-19 status, age in years and sex. Where available, HLA class I and class II types were obtained from metadata supplied by the sample provider rather than from assay-based typing.

TCRbeta CDR3 regions were amplified from genomic DNA by means of the immunoSEQ Assay, a bias-controlled multiplex PCR. The authors' analysis ran thus. The number of nucleated cells in each sample was estimated by amplification of reference gene primers within the assay. Sequence reads were collapsed and filtered to measure the absolute abundance of every unique TCRbeta CDR3 rearrangement. For each sample, productive Simpson clonality was calculated by taking the square root of Simpson's diversity index across productive rearrangements. TCRdb took this table from immuneACCESS and kept in-frame rearrangements with V and J called. Such tables lack part of the clones; where checked against another copy, unresolved V genes explain under half of the gap, and the rest is unexplained. The DNA gave D and trimming, while V, J and clone size come from that table. The sample table records about 230,000 clones; around 83% of these occur just once. The top ten clones comprise around 1.5% of the sample.

The research as a whole found: The amount of clinical and demographic metadata varied by source and participant and was provided uncurated.

Samples from volunteer blood donors who had recovered from COVID-19 were contributed by a second Seattle source. The collaborating institutions used their own protocols to collect whole blood in K2EDTA tubes. For TCRbeta analysis, collaborator samples were shipped as frozen whole blood, as isolated PBMCs, or as DNA extracted from either sample type. Notes on this clone: Its antigen has not been determined. The sample holds no much larger clone one base away, and base qualities are not on file.

Sequencing was performed on peripheral blood. This TCR was sampled from a middle-aged woman who had recovered from COVID-19.

The nucleotides read TGCGCCAGCAGCCAAGAGGAGTTTGGGGCGCGACGCGGCTACACCTTC. Its product reads: CASSQEEFGARRGYTF. Recombination linked TRBV4-1 to TRBJ1-2, and the D gene may be TRBD1, 5 bases matching. From the germline V gene, CDR1 is MGHRA and CDR2 is YSYEKL. The CDR3 sequence holds 16 residues, the cysteine and phenylalanine included. The only DNA kept is the CDR3, 48 bases in frame from the first base. At the junction V is shortened by 0 bases and J by 8 bases, with 19 bases in between.